The rows below give T cell receptor beta chains drawn from one sample of a study of blood T cell repertoires in COVID-19. This table comes from immunoSEQ multiplex PCR, and its TCRdb copy is limited to in-frame clones, with some not included. The repertoire holds approximately 300,000 clones, with 90% as singletons. The sample taken for sequencing was peripheral blood. The receptors come from a woman aged 25-40 years with COVID-19, enrolled during active disease. The CDR3 runs from the conserved cysteine through the conserved F or W. D genes are given only for firm matches. Clone size is shown for a subset of rows, as once, few, many or a class of expanded clone.

d_gene: .
j_gene: TRBJ1-1
abundance: .
v_gene: TRBV12-3/TRBV12-4
CDR3aa: CASSLMGGTEAFF
CDR3nt: TGTGCCAGCAGTTTGATGGGGGGGACTGAAGCTTTCTTT

d_gene: TRBD2
j_gene: TRBJ2-3
abundance: .
v_gene: TRBV28
CDR3aa: CASSMTSGSTDTQYF
CDR3nt: TGTGCCAGCAGTATGACTAGCGGTAGCACAGATACGCAGTATTTT

d_gene: .
j_gene: TRBJ2-7
abundance: few
v_gene: TRBV5-8
CDR3aa: CASSLTGGAYEQYF
CDR3nt: TGTGCCAGCAGCTTGACGGGTGGAGCCTACGAGCAGTACTTC

d_gene: .
j_gene: TRBJ1-1
abundance: .
v_gene: TRBV6-5
CDR3aa: CASTRQVMNTEAFF
CDR3nt: TGTGCCAGCACCCGACAGGTCATGAACACTGAAGCTTTCTTT

d_gene: .
j_gene: TRBJ1-1
abundance: .
v_gene: TRBV29-1
CDR3aa: CSVETYTEAFF
CDR3nt: TGCAGCGTTGAGACTTACACTGAAGCTTTCTTT

d_gene: .
j_gene: TRBJ1-1
abundance: once
v_gene: TRBV4-2
CDR3aa: CASSHQQGRTEAFF
CDR3nt: TGTGCCAGCAGCCACCAACAGGGTCGAACTGAAGCTTTCTTT

d_gene: .
j_gene: TRBJ2-3
abundance: .
v_gene: TRBV7-6
CDR3aa: CASSLGAGGSTDTQYF
CDR3nt: TGTGCCAGCAGCTTAGGGGCAGGTGGGAGCACAGATACGCAGTATTTT

d_gene: .
j_gene: TRBJ1-4
abundance: .
v_gene: TRBV7-8
CDR3aa: CASSSLQLATNEKLFF
CDR3nt: TGTGCCAGCAGCTCCTTACAGCTTGCAACTAATGAAAAACTGTTTTTT

d_gene: .
j_gene: TRBJ1-5
abundance: .
v_gene: TRBV5-5
CDR3aa: CASSLGSGNQPQHF
CDR3nt: TGTGCCAGCAGCTTGGGCAGTGGCAATCAGCCCCAGCATTTT

d_gene: TRBD1
j_gene: TRBJ1-5
abundance: .
v_gene: TRBV6-1
CDR3aa: CASSGDRPWTGNQPQHF
CDR3nt: TGTGCCAGCAGTGGCGACCGACCGTGGACAGGGAATCAGCCCCAGCATTTT

d_gene: TRBD1
j_gene: TRBJ1-2
abundance: .
v_gene: TRBV6-5
CDR3aa: CASSYDRVGGYTF
CDR3nt: TGTGCCAGCAGTTACGACAGGGTGGGTGGCTACACCTTC

d_gene: TRBD1
j_gene: TRBJ1-6
abundance: .
v_gene: TRBV6-5
CDR3aa: CASSYSPGGGSPLHF
CDR3nt: TGTGCCAGCAGTTACTCTCCAGGGGGTGGTTCACCCCTCCACTTT

d_gene: TRBD1
j_gene: TRBJ2-3
abundance: .
v_gene: TRBV5-4
CDR3aa: CASSLGGGASYDTQYF
CDR3nt: TGTGCCAGCAGCTTGGGAGGGGGCGCGAGTTATGATACGCAGTATTTT

d_gene: .
j_gene: TRBJ2-2
abundance: .
v_gene: TRBV27
CDR3aa: CASSLSLSGELFF
CDR3nt: TGTGCCAGCAGTTTATCCCTATCCGGGGAGCTGTTTTTT

d_gene: .
j_gene: TRBJ1-5
abundance: .
v_gene: TRBV6-1
CDR3aa: CASTEGASNQPQHF
CDR3nt: TGTGCCAGCACTGAAGGGGCGAGCAATCAGCCCCAGCATTTT

d_gene: .
j_gene: TRBJ2-5
abundance: .
v_gene: TRBV7-6
CDR3aa: CASSLAQTSHKQTQYF
CDR3nt: TGTGCCAGCAGCTTAGCCCAGACTTCCCATAAACAGACCCAGTACTTC

d_gene: .
j_gene: TRBJ2-1
abundance: .
v_gene: TRBV2
CDR3aa: CASRSSYNEQFF
CDR3nt: TGTGCCAGCAGGAGCTCCTACAATGAGCAGTTCTTC

d_gene: TRBD1
j_gene: TRBJ2-1
abundance: once
v_gene: TRBV10-3
CDR3aa: CAISPTGSPTMNGQFF
CDR3nt: TGTGCCATCAGTCCGACAGGGTCTCCTACAATGAATGGGCAGTTCTTC

d_gene: .
j_gene: TRBJ2-1
abundance: once
v_gene: TRBV4-1
CDR3aa: CAGSRSSYNEQFF
CDR3nt: TGCGCCGGCTCCAGAAGCTCCTACAATGAGCAGTTCTTC

d_gene: .
j_gene: TRBJ1-3
abundance: .
v_gene: TRBV5-5
CDR3aa: CASSSQRVSSGNTIYF
CDR3nt: TGTGCCAGCAGCTCACAACGGGTGTCTTCTGGAAACACCATATATTTT

d_gene: .
j_gene: TRBJ2-1
abundance: .
v_gene: TRBV6-1
CDR3aa: CASSEATGRNEQFF
CDR3nt: TGTGCCAGCAGTGAAGCGACAGGGAGGAATGAGCAGTTCTTC

d_gene: TRBD2
j_gene: TRBJ2-1
abundance: once
v_gene: TRBV19
CDR3aa: CASRTSGRAFNEQFF
CDR3nt: TGTGCCAGTAGGACTAGCGGGAGGGCCTTTAATGAGCAGTTCTTC

d_gene: .
j_gene: TRBJ2-1
abundance: .
v_gene: TRBV29-1
CDR3aa: CSVEIGGNEQFF
CDR3nt: TGCAGCGTTGAGATAGGGGGCAATGAGCAGTTCTTC

d_gene: .
j_gene: TRBJ1-2
abundance: .
v_gene: TRBV6-5
CDR3aa: CASSYSINPGPYGYTF
CDR3nt: TGTGCCAGCAGTTACTCGATTAATCCAGGGCCATACGGCTACACCTTC

d_gene: .
j_gene: TRBJ1-6
abundance: .
v_gene: TRBV7-9
CDR3aa: CASSGGSSWSPLHF
CDR3nt: TGTGCCAGCAGCGGAGGGAGCAGTTGGTCACCCCTCCACTTT

d_gene: .
j_gene: TRBJ1-5
abundance: .
v_gene: TRBV15
CDR3aa: CATSGGVRDQPQHF
CDR3nt: TGTGCCACCAGCGGGGGGGTAAGGGATCAGCCCCAGCATTTT

d_gene: .
j_gene: TRBJ2-5
abundance: .
v_gene: TRBV4-1
CDR3aa: CASSRAPIETQYF
CDR3nt: TGCGCCAGCAGCCGGGCCCCTATAGAGACCCAGTACTTC

d_gene: .
j_gene: TRBJ1-1
abundance: .
v_gene: TRBV27
CDR3aa: CASSFSQNTEAFF
CDR3nt: TGTGCCAGCAGTTTCTCACAGAACACTGAAGCTTTCTTT

d_gene: TRBD2
j_gene: TRBJ2-7
abundance: .
v_gene: TRBV30
CDR3aa: CAWSGVLAGVYEQYF
CDR3nt: TGTGCCTGGAGTGGAGTACTAGCGGGGGTTTACGAGCAGTACTTC

d_gene: TRBD1
j_gene: TRBJ1-1
abundance: .
v_gene: TRBV2
CDR3aa: CASSVTGETEAFF
CDR3nt: TGTGCCAGCAGTGTGACAGGGGAAACTGAAGCTTTCTTT

d_gene: TRBD1
j_gene: TRBJ2-7
abundance: .
v_gene: TRBV24-1
CDR3aa: CATSETGGAAEQYF
CDR3nt: TGTGCCACCAGTGAGACAGGGGGCGCGGCCGAGCAGTACTTC

d_gene: .
j_gene: TRBJ2-2
abundance: .
v_gene: TRBV6-4
CDR3aa: CASSDRGSTGELFF
CDR3nt: TGTGCCAGCAGTGACAGAGGAAGCACCGGGGAGCTGTTTTTT

d_gene: TRBD2
j_gene: TRBJ2-2
abundance: .
v_gene: TRBV5-1
CDR3aa: CASRSAGLAGTGELFF
CDR3nt: TGCGCCAGCAGATCGGCGGGACTAGCGGGAACCGGGGAGCTGTTTTTT

d_gene: .
j_gene: TRBJ1-6
abundance: .
v_gene: TRBV21-1
CDR3aa: CASSETGRRGRSPLHF
CDR3nt: TGTGCCAGCAGCGAAACGGGACGAAGGGGGCGTTCACCCCTCCACTTT

d_gene: .
j_gene: TRBJ2-1
abundance: .
v_gene: TRBV18
CDR3aa: CASSPRQYNEQFF
CDR3nt: TGTGCCAGCTCACCGCGACAGTACAATGAGCAGTTCTTC

d_gene: TRBD2
j_gene: TRBJ2-1
abundance: .
v_gene: TRBV20-1
CDR3aa: CSASEAGVHNEQFF
CDR3nt: TGCAGTGCTAGTGAAGCGGGAGTGCACAATGAGCAGTTCTTC

d_gene: .
j_gene: TRBJ1-1
abundance: few
v_gene: TRBV5-1
CDR3aa: CASSPRGGTEAFF
CDR3nt: TGCGCCAGCAGCCCTCGCGGGGGGACTGAAGCTTTCTTT

d_gene: .
j_gene: TRBJ1-1
abundance: .
v_gene: TRBV19
CDR3aa: CASSMRNTEAFF
CDR3nt: TGTGCCAGTAGTATGCGGAACACTGAAGCTTTCTTT

d_gene: TRBD2
j_gene: TRBJ2-2
abundance: .
v_gene: TRBV29-1
CDR3aa: CSVEGSRLAGATGELFF
CDR3nt: TGCAGCGTTGAAGGTAGCCGGCTAGCGGGAGCCACCGGGGAGCTGTTTTTT

d_gene: .
j_gene: TRBJ2-7
abundance: .
v_gene: TRBV19
CDR3aa: CATRGAKSSYEQYF
CDR3nt: TGTGCCACGCGGGGCGCCAAGAGCTCCTACGAGCAGTACTTC